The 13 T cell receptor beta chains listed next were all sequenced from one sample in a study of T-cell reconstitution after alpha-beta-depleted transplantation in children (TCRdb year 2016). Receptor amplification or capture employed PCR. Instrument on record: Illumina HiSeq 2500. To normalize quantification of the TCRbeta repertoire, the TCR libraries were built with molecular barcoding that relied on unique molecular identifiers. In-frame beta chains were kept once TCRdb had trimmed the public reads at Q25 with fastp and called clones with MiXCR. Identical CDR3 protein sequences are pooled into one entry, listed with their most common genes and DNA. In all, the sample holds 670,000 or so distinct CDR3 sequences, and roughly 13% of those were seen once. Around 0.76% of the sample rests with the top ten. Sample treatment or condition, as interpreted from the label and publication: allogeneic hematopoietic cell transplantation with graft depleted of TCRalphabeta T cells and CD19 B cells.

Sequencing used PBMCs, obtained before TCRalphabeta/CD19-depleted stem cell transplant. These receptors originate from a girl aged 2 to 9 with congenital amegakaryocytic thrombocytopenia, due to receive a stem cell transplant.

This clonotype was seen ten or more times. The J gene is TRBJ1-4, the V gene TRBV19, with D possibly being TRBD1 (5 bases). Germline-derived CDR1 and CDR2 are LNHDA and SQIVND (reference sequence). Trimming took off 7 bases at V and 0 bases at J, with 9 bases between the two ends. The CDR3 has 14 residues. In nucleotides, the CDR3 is TGTGCCAGTACTCAGGGAGCAACTAATGAAAAACTGTTTTTT. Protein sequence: CASTQGATNEKLFF.

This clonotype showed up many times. This chain's CDR3 is CSVPGTGANVLTF. CDR3 sequence (DNA): TGCAGCGTGCCCGGTACTGGGGCCAACGTCCTGACTTTC. The chain has TRBV29-1 and TRBJ2-6; D is unclear. Germline-derived CDR1 and CDR2 are SQVTM and ANQGSEA. The V and J ends lost 6 bases and 2 bases respectively, with 8 bases between them. The CDR3 loop spans 13 amino acids.

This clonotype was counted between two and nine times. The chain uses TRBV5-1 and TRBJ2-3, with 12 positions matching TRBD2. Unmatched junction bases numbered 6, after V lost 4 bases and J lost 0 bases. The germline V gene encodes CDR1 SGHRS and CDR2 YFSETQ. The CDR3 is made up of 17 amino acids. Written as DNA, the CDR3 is TGCGCCAGCAGCCTGCGGACTAGCGGGACTAGCACAGATACGCAGTATTTT. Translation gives CASSLRTSGTSTDTQYF.

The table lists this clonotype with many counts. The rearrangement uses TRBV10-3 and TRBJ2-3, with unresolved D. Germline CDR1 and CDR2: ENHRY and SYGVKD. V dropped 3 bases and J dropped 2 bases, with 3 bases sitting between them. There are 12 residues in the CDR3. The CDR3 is CAISDLTDTQYF. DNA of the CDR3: TGTGCCATCAGTGACCTCACAGATACGCAGTATTTT.

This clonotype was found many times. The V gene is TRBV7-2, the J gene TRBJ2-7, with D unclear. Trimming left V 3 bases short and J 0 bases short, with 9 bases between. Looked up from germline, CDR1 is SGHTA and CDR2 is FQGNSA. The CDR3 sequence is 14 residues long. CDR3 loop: CASSFVQDSYEQYF. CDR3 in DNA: TGTGCCAGCAGCTTTGTGCAGGACTCCTACGAGCAGTACTTC.

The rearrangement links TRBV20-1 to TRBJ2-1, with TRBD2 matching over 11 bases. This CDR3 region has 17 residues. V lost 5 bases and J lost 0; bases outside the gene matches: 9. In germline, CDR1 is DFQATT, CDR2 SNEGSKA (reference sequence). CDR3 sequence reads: CSAHGAGLAASYNEQFF. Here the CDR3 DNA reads TGCAGTGCTCACGGGGCGGGACTAGCGGCCTCCTACAATGAGCAGTTCTTC.

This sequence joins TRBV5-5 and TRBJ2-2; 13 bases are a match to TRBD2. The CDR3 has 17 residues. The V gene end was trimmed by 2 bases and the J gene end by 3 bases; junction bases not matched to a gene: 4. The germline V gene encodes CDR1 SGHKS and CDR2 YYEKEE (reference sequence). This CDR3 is CASSLRTSGSDTGELFF. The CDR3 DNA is TGTGCCAGCAGCTTACGGACTAGCGGGAGTGACACCGGGGAGCTGTTTTTT.

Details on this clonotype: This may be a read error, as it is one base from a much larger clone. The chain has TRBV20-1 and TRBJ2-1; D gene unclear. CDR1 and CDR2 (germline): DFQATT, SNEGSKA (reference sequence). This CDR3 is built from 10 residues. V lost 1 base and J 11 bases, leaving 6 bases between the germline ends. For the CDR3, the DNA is TGCAGTGCTAGAGGGAGTCAGCAGTTCTTC. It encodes CSARGSQQFF.

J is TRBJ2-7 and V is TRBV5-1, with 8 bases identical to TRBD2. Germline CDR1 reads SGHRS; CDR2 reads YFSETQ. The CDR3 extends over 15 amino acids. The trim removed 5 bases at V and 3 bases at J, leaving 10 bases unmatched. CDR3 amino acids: CASRKHLAGDYEQYF. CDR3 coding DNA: TGCGCCAGCAGAAAACACCTAGCGGGTGACTACGAGCAGTACTTC.

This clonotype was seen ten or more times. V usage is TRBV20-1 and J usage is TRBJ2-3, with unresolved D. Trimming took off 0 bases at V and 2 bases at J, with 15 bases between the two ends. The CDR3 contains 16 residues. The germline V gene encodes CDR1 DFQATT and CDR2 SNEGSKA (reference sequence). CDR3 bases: TGCAGTGCTAGAGATTTTGATCAGGCACACACAGATACGCAGTATTTT. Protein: CSARDFDQAHTDTQYF.

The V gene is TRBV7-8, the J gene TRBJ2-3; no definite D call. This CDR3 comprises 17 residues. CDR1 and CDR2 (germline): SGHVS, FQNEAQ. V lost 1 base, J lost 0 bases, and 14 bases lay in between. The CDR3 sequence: CASSLVVSGSSTDTQYF. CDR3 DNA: TGTGCCAGCAGCTTAGTGGTATCGGGCAGCAGCACAGATACGCAGTATTTT.

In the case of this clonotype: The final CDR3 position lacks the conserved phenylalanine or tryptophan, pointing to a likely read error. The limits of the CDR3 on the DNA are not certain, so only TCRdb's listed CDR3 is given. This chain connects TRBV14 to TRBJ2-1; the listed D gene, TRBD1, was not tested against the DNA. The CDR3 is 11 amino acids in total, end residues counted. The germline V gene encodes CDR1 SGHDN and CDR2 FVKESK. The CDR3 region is CASSQGIVGAA.

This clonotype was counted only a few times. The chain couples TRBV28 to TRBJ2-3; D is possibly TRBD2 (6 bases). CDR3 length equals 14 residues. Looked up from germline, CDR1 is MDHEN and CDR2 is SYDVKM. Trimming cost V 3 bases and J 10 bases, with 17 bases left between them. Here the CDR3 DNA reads TGTGCCAGCAGTTTGCGAGTGAGCGGGCTGGCGCAGTATTTT. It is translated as CASSLRVSGLAQYF. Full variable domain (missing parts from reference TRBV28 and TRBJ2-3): DVKVTQSSRYLVKRTGEKVFLECVQDMDHENMFWYRQDPGLGLRLIYFSYDVKMKEKGDIPEGYSVSREKKERFSLILESASTNQTSMYLCASSLRVSGLAQYFGPGTRLTVL.